This T cell receptor beta chain was recorded in a study of human T cells and chemical hapten exposure. Study as a whole: Minor pooled library volume differences mainly drove per-sample TCR yield variation. General study findings and limits: No alteration of TCRs above 1 in 1000 frequency was seen with DPC sensitization.

The time point: healthy volunteer bleed at 6 weeks. From whole blood left unfractionated, total RNA was extracted. This clonotype was observed many times. Its antigen is undetermined. It was the library that attached unique molecular identifiers to individual cDNA molecules. TCRdb itself ran the RACE reads through MiXCR, one entry per CDR3 protein. This table holds about 82,000 distinct CDR3 sequences, roughly 8.7% found once. Germline V gene sequence: CDR1 ENHRY, CDR2 SYGVKD. This CDR3 contains 15 residues. The V segment lost 6 bases and the J segment 4 bases; nucleotides outside the gene matches: 8. This TCR came from a male donor in good health. Some clones in this sample may be carry-over from other donors' samples. The chain links TRBV10-3 to TRBJ1-1, with 10 bases fitting TRBD1. Input material: whole blood. CDR3 DNA: TGTGCCATCAGAGGGACAGGGGAGAGGATCACTGAAGCTTTCTTT. Translation gives CAIRGTGERITEAFF.